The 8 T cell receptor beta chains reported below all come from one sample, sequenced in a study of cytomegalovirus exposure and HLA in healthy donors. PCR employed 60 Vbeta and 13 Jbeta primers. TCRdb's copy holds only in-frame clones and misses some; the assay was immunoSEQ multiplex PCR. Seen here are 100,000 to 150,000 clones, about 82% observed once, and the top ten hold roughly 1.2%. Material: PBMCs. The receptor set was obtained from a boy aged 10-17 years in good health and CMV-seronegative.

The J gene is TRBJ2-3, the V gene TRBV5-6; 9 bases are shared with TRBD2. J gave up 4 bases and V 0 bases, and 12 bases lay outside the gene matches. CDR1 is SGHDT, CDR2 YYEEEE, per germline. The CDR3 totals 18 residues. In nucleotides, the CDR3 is TGTGCCAGCAGCTTGGTAGGGTCTAGCGGGGATGGTGCAGATACGCAGTATTTT. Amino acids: CASSLVGSSGDGADTQYF.

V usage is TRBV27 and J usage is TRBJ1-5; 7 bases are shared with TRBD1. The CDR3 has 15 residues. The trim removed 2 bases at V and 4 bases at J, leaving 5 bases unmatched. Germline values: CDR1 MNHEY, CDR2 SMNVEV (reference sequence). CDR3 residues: CASSLRGQINQPQHF. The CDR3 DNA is TGTGCCAGCAGTTTAAGGGGACAGATAAATCAGCCCCAGCATTTT.

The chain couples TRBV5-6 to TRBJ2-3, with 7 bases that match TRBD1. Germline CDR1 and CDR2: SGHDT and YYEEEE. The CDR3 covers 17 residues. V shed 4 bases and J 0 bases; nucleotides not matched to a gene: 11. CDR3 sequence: CASSDTGQSSSTDTQYF. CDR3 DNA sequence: TGTGCCAGCAGCGACACGGGACAGTCCTCTAGCACAGATACGCAGTATTTT.

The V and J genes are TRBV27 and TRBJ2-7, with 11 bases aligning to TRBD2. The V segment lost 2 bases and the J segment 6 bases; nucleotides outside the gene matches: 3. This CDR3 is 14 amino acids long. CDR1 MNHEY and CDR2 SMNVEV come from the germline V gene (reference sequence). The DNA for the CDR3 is TGTGCCAGCAGTTTACTAGCGGGAGGCCGCGAGCAGTACTTC. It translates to CASSLLAGGREQYF.

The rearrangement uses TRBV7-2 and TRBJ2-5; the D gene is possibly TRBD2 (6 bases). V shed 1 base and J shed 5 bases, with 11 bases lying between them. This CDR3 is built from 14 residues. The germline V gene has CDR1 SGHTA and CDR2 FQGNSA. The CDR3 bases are TGTGCCAGCAGCTTAGTCGGGGGAACGGAGACCCAGTACTTC. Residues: CASSLVGGTETQYF.

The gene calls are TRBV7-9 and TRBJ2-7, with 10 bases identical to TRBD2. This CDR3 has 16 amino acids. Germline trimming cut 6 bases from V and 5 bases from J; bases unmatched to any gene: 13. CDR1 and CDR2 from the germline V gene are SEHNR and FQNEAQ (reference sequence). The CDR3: CASSSILAGDGDEQYF. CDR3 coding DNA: TGTGCCAGCAGTTCCATTCTAGCGGGAGATGGTGACGAGCAGTACTTC.

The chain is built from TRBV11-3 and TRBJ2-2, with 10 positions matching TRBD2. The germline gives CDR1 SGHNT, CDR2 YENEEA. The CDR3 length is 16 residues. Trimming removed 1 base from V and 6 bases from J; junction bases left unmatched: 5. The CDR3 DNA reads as TGTGCCAGCAGCTTAGCTAGCGGGAGAAGTCCCGGGGAGCTGTTTTTT. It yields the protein CASSLASGRSPGELFF.

The CDR3 loop is CASSLGPSGRADEQFF. CDR3 nucleotide sequence: TGTGCCAGCAGCTTAGGACCTAGCGGGAGGGCCGACGAGCAGTTCTTC. The V and J genes are TRBV7-2 and TRBJ2-1; TRBD2 aligns across 12 bases. V shed 1 base, J shed 10 bases, and the junction held 8 bases outside the gene matches. Looked up from germline, CDR1 is SGHTA and CDR2 is FQGNSA. The CDR3 contains 16 residues.